Sequencing of this T cell receptor (beta chain) was carried out in a study of T cells in localized non-small cell lung cancer. Study-level findings and limits: Heterogeneity is still possible, as just one tumor region was sequenced. Paired adjacent lung recovered a median about 61 of the top 100 tumor clones. Adjacent uninvolved lung tissue had the highest T cell clonality, exceeding tumor. Among blood samples, higher T cell density accompanied longer overall survival.

Trimming left V 0 bases short and J 9 bases short, with 19 bases between. The germline V gene has CDR1 SGHNT and CDR2 YYREEE (reference sequence). CDR3 size: 16 residues. Regarding this clone: What it binds is not known.

The table came from immunoSEQ multiplex PCR; TCRdb's copy has only in-frame clones and leaves some out. The sample includes approximately 11,000 clones, 80% to 90% of them seen just once. The specimen comprised peripheral blood mononuclear cells, sampled before any cancer treatment. The chain carries TRBV5-4 and TRBJ2-1; no reliable D call. The TCR sequence derives from an older female donor with stage II lung adenocarcinoma. The CDR3 loop reads CASSLARVRASAEQFF. Here the CDR3 DNA reads TGTGCCAGCAGCTTGGCTCGGGTAAGGGCCTCGGCTGAGCAGTTCTTC.